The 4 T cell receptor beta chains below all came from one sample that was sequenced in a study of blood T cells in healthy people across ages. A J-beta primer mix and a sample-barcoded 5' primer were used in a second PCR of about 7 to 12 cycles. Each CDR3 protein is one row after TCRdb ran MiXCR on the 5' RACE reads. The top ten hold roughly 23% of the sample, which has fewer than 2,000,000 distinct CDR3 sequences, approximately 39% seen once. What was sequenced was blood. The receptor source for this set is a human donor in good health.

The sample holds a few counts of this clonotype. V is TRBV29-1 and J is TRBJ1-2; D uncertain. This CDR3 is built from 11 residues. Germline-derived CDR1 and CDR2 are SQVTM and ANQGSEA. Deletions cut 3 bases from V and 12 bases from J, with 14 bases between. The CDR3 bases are TGCAGCGTTGATGAAGTTGGCCAACACACCTTC. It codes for CSVDEVGQHTF. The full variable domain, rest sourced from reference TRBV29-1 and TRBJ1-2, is SAVISQKPSRDICQRGTSLTIQCQVDSQVTMMFWYRQQPGQSLTLIATANQGSEATYESGFVIDKFPISRPNLTFSTLTVSNMSPEDSSIYLCSVDEVGQHTFGSGTRLTVV.

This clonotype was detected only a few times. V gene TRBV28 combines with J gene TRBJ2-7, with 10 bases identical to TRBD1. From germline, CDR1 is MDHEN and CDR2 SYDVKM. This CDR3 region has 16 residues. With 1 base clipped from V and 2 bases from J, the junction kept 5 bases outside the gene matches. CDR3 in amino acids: CASSLYGTGATYEQYF. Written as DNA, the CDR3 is TGTGCCAGCAGTTTATACGGGACAGGGGCTACCTACGAGCAGTACTTC.

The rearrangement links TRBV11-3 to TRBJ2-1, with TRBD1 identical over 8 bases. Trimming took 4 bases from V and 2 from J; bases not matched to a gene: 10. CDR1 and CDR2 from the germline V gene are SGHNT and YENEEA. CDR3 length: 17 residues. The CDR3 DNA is TGTGCCAGCAGCTCCCGATCGACAGGGGAGACCTACAATGAGCAGTTCTTC. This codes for CASSSRSTGETYNEQFF.

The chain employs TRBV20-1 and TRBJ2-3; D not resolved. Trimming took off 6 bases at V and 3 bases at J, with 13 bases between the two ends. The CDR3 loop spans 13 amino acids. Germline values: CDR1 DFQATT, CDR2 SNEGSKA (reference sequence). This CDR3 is CSARPAGTDTQYF. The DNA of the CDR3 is TGCAGTGCCAGGCCCGCTGGTACAGATACGCAGTATTTT.